The present TCR beta chain was sequenced within a study of blood T cell repertoires in COVID-19. About the research overall: COVID-19 samples collected from the United States, Italy and Spain covered acute and convalescent phases. T cells, B-cell-depleted T cells, or PBMCs provided the cDNA or gDNA that served as material.

This clone was observed a single time. Authors' processing steps: The authors estimated nucleated cell counts from reference gene primer amplification. Clones were sequenced by immunoSEQ multiplex PCR, and TCRdb holds only the in-frame ones, with some missing. From that table come the V and J calls and clone size; the DNA was used to work out D and trimming. The sample records more than 100,000 clones, about 85% being singletons. The J segment lost 7 bases and the V segment lost 9 bases, leaving 7 bases of the junction unmatched. The germline V gene has CDR1 MDHEN and CDR2 SYDVKM. This CDR3 region has 12 residues.

The receptor comes from an elderly man with acute or convalescent COVID-19. The chain is built from TRBV28 and TRBJ1-2; 8 nucleotides align to TRBD1. The sample consisted of peripheral blood. CDR3 region: CASRQGLGGYTF. In DNA form, the CDR3 reads TGTGCCAGTAGACAGGGGCTGGGTGGCTACACCTTC.